The next 18 T cell receptor beta chains were all read from a single sample in a study of T cell clonotyping in hematopoietic cell transplantation. Sequencing was performed with immunoSEQ multiplex PCR; in TCRdb, only in-frame clones are kept and a portion is missing. The table shows 5,000 to 7,500 clones, with about 89% occurring only once. Sequenced here: peripheral blood mononuclear cells, sampled 100 days after allogeneic stem cell transplant. Receptors originate from a male patient aged 40-50 years who had an allogeneic stem cell transplant from an unrelated donor, so the T cells may come from the graft donor. Some clones in this sample may be carry-over from other donors' samples.

The chain couples TRBV7-6 to TRBJ1-4; D gene ambiguous. Germline V lookup: CDR1 SGHVS, CDR2 FNYEAQ. The CDR3 totals 16 residues. Trimming took 0 bases from V and 4 from J, leaving 12 bases between them. As DNA, the CDR3 is TGTGCCAGCAGCTTAGCGGCGGCCTGGGGTAATGAAAAACTGTTTTTT. It specifies CASSLAAAWGNEKLFF.

The chain is built from TRBV7-2 and TRBJ1-5; TRBD1 matches 7 bases. CDR3 length equals 15 residues. The V and J ends lost 2 bases and 6 bases, in that order; junction bases with no gene match: 7. CDR1 is SGHTA and CDR2 is FQGNSA in the germline V gene. The CDR3: CASSLMTGRGQPQHF. The CDR3 DNA follows: TGTGCCAGCAGCTTAATGACAGGGAGAGGTCAGCCCCAGCATTTT.

This clone was recorded only once. The chain employs TRBV18 and TRBJ2-3; TRBD2 is a possible D gene (6 bases). There are 16 residues in the CDR3. The germline V gene has CDR1 KGHSH and CDR2 LQKENI. The ends were cut back, 3 bases at V and 1 base at J, with 14 bases in the middle. The CDR3 protein is CASSPWGEHGTDTQYF. The DNA of the CDR3 is TGTGCCAGCTCACCGTGGGGGGAGCACGGCACAGATACGCAGTATTTT.

The chain carries TRBV7-8 and TRBJ1-5; 9 bases agree with TRBD1. V shed 4 bases, J shed 6 bases, and the junction held 7 bases outside the gene matches. Germline loops: CDR1 SGHVS, CDR2 FQNEAQ. The CDR3 extends over 15 amino acids. CDR3 protein: CASSYLTGGGQPQHF. The CDR3, as DNA: TGTGCCAGCAGCTATCTTACAGGGGGCGGTCAGCCCCAGCATTTT. The full variable domain, rest sourced from reference TRBV7-8 and TRBJ1-5, is GAGVSQSPRYKVAKRGQDVALRCDPISGHVSLFWYQQALGQGPEFLTYFQNEAQLDKSGLPSDRFFAERPEGSVSTLKIQRTQQEDSAVYLCASSYLTGGGQPQHFGDGTRLSIL.

The chain combines TRBV6-5 with TRBJ1-2, with TRBD1 as a possible D gene (5 bases). The V gene lost 1 base and the J gene lost 9 bases, with 6 bases spanning the gap. Germline lookup yields CDR1 MNHEY and CDR2 SVGAGI. The CDR3 extends over 11 amino acids. CDR3 amino acids: CASSYWGSYTF. CDR3 in DNA: TGTGCCAGCAGTTACTGGGGGAGCTACACCTTC.

This sequence joins TRBV19 and TRBJ1-2; D not resolved. CDR3 length: 12 residues. The V gene's germline CDR1 is LNHDA and CDR2 SQIVND (reference sequence). The V end was cut by 6 bases, the J end by 3 bases, with 8 bases between. CDR3 in amino acids: CASSIRHYGYTF. CDR3 nucleotides: TGTGCCAGTAGCATCAGGCACTATGGCTACACCTTC.

This clone has a single count. This chain uses TRBV5-1 with TRBJ1-2; 7 nucleotides align to TRBD1. The germline V gene has CDR1 SGHRS and CDR2 YFSETQ. The V segment lost 2 bases and the J segment 4 bases; nucleotides outside the gene matches: 11. This CDR3 is 16 amino acids long. The CDR3 protein is CASSFQGGNPVYGYTF. The CDR3 nucleotides are TGCGCCAGCAGCTTCCAGGGGGGCAACCCTGTCTATGGCTACACCTTC.

The chain has TRBV28 and TRBJ2-3; D not resolved. Between the trimmed V and J ends, which lost 5 bases and 4 bases, there was a span of 10 bases. Germline CDR1 and CDR2: MDHEN and SYDVKM. The CDR3 is 13 amino acids. The CDR3 DNA reads TGTGCCAGCAGTGACTTAAGAGCAGATACGCAGTATTTT. Amino acid sequence: CASSDLRADTQYF.

The chain has TRBV14 and TRBJ2-1; tentatively, D is TRBD1 (6 bases). The CDR3 extends over 16 amino acids. The V end was cut by 2 bases, the J end by 5 bases, with 16 bases between. Germline V gene data show CDR1 as SGHDN and CDR2 as FVKESK. The CDR3 DNA reads as TGTGCCAGCAGCCAAATTCTGGGGGCCCCAAACAATGAGCAGTTCTTC. Translated, it gives CASSQILGAPNNEQFF.

The chain uses TRBV7-9 and TRBJ2-5; D unresolved. V lost 5 bases and J 4 bases, leaving 17 bases between the germline ends. This CDR3 spans 15 amino acids. CDR1 SEHNR and CDR2 FQNEAQ come from the germline V gene (reference sequence). CDR3: CASSPRWSSLETQYF. The CDR3 nucleotides are TGTGCCAGCAGCCCGAGGTGGTCCTCCTTAGAGACCCAGTACTTC.

The chain links TRBV11-3 to TRBJ2-6; D unresolved. The CDR3 contains 18 residues. V lost 5 bases and J lost 5, with 22 bases in between. Germline V CDR1 and CDR2: SGHNT, YENEEA. The CDR3 DNA reads as TGTGCCAGCAGCCCCAACATCGCTCGACAAAGTCGGGCCAACGTCCTGACTTTC. This sequence encodes CASSPNIARQSRANVLTF.

This chain joins TRBV9 and TRBJ2-3; TRBD2 is a possible D gene (6 bases). This CDR3 is 15 amino acids long. Germline V gives CDR1 SGDLS, CDR2 YYNGEE. V lost 0 bases and J 1 base, leaving 9 bases between the germline ends. CDR3 sequence reads: CASSVAGDRTDTQYF. Here the CDR3 DNA reads TGTGCCAGCAGCGTAGCGGGGGACCGCACAGATACGCAGTATTTT.

The chain couples TRBV4-1 to TRBJ1-6; D call uncertain. The CDR3 length is 14 residues. The germline gives CDR1 MGHRA, CDR2 YSYEKL. The germline V and J ends were trimmed by 5 bases and 5 bases, with 10 bases remaining between them. CDR3 residues: CASSRTSDNSPLHF. As DNA, the CDR3 is TGCGCCAGCAGCAGGACGTCGGATAATTCACCCCTCCACTTT.

This chain links TRBV19 with TRBJ2-3; D is perhaps TRBD2 (6 bases). The CDR3 length is 15 residues. V dropped 3 bases and J dropped 5 bases, with 15 bases sitting between them. CDR1 is LNHDA and CDR2 is SQIVND in the germline V gene (reference sequence). Here the CDR3 reads CASSIGPWEEDTQYF. CDR3 coding DNA: TGTGCCAGTAGTATCGGGCCCTGGGAGGAAGATACGCAGTATTTT.

This rearrangement joins TRBV11-3 to TRBJ1-6; D gene uncertain. Deletions cut 2 bases from V and 6 bases from J, with 8 bases between. Per germline, CDR1 SGHNT and CDR2 YENEEA. The CDR3 length is 14 residues. The CDR3: CASSLTGSNSPLHF. The CDR3 coding sequence is TGTGCCAGCAGCTTAACCGGCAGTAATTCACCCCTCCACTTT.

CDR3 region: CASGSGNNQPQHF. The CDR3 DNA is TGTGCCAGCGGAAGTGGGAATAATCAGCCCCAGCATTTT. This rearrangement joins TRBV2 to TRBJ1-5; D not resolved. Germline CDR1 reads SNHLY; CDR2 reads FYNNEI. This CDR3 comprises 13 residues. Trimming stripped 8 bases from V and 4 bases from J, with 12 bases between. The full variable domain, its missing parts supplied by reference TRBV2 and TRBJ1-5, is EPEVTQTPSHQVTQMGQEVILRCVPISNHLYFYWYRQILGQKVEFLVSFYNNEISEKSEIFDDQFSVERPDGSNFTLKIRSTKLEDSAMYFCASGSGNNQPQHFGDGTRLSIL.

The chain recombines TRBV27 with TRBJ1-2, with 7 bases identical to TRBD1. This CDR3 comprises 15 residues. Germline CDR1 and CDR2: MNHEY and SMNVEV (reference sequence). The trim removed 5 bases at V and 6 bases at J, leaving 12 bases unmatched. CDR3 amino acids: CASSALGGGVNGYTF. CDR3 coding DNA: TGTGCCAGCAGTGCGCTGGGAGGGGGCGTCAATGGCTACACCTTC.

The chain couples TRBV7-2 to TRBJ2-7, with D perhaps TRBD1 or TRBD2 (6 bases each). Trimming removed 1 base at V and 6 bases at J, with 19 bases between. Per germline, CDR1 SGHTA and CDR2 FQGNSA. The length of the CDR3 is 16 residues. CDR3 DNA sequence: TGTGCCAGCAGCTTAGTAGGACGGACGGGGGCGATCGAGCAGTACTTC. Translated: CASSLVGRTGAIEQYF.